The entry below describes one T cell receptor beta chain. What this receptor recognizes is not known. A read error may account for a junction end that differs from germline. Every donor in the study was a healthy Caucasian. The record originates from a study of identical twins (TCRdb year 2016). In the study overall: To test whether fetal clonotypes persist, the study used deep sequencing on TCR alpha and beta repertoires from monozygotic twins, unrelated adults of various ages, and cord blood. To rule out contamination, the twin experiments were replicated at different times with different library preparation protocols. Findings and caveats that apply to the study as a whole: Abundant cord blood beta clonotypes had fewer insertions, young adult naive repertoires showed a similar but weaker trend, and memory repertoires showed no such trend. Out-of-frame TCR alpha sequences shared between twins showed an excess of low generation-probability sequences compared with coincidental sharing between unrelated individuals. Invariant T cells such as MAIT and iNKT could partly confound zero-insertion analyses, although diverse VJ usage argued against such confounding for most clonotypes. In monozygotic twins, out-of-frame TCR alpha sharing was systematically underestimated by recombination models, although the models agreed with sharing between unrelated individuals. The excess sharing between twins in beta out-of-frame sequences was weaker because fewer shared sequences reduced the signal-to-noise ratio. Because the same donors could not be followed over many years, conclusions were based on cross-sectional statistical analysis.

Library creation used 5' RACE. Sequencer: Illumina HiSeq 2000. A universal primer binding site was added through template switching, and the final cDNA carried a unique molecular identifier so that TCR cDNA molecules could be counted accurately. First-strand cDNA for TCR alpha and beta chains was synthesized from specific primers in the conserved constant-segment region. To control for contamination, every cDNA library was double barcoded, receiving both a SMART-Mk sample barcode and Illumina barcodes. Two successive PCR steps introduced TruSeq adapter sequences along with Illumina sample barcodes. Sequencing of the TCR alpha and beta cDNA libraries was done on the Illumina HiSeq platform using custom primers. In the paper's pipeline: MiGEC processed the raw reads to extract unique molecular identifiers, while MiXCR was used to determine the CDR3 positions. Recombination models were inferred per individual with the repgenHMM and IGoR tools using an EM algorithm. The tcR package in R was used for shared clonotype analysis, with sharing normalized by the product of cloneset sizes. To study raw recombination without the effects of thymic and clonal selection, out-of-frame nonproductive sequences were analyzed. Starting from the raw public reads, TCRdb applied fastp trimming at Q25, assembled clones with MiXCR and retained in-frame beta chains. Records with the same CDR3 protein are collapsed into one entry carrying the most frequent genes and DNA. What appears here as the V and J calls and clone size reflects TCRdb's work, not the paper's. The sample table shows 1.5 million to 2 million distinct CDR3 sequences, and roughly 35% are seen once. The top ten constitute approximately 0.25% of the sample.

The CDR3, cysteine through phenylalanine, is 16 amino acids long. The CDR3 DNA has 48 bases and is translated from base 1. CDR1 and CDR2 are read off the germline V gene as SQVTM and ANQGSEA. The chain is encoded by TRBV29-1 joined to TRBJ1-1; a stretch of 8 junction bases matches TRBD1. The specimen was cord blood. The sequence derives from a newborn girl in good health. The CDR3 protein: CGVGGKRTGLNTEAFF. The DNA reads TGCGGCGTTGGTGGGAAAAGGACAGGGCTGAACACTGAAGCTTTCTTT.